Each of the 25 T cell receptor beta chains below was sequenced from the same sample in a study of T cell changes during pregnancy in multiple sclerosis. Data came from immunoSEQ multiplex PCR; TCRdb stores just in-frame clones and leaves some out. The table lists some 70,000 clones, 85% to 95% of them singletons. Sequencing was performed on CD8+ T cells from peripheral blood mononuclear cells, taken in the third trimester of pregnancy. The receptor set was obtained from a female donor in good health, enrolled as a control in a pregnancy study.

The chain carries TRBV29-1 and TRBJ1-2; no reliable D call. V gave up 2 bases and J gave up 4 bases, with 17 bases separating them. The CDR3 runs to 15 residues. Germline V lookup: CDR1 SQVTM, CDR2 ANQGSEA. The CDR3 sequence is CSVETVWESSYGYTF. As DNA, the CDR3 is TGCAGCGTTGAAACCGTGTGGGAGTCTAGCTATGGCTACACCTTC.

The rearrangement links TRBV9 to TRBJ2-7; 8 bases line up with TRBD2. CDR3 length equals 17 residues. V trimming: 4 bases; J trimming: 4 bases; junction bases outside the gene matches: 16. Germline assignment: CDR1 SGDLS and CDR2 YYNGEE. CDR3 in DNA: TGTGCCAGCAGCCCTCGAGGAGAGCGGGGGATCCCTTACGAGCAGTACTTC. Protein: CASSPRGERGIPYEQYF.

The genes are TRBV27 and TRBJ2-1; D ambiguous. The CDR3 has 12 amino acids. Per the germline V gene, CDR1 is MNHEY and CDR2 is SMNVEV (reference sequence). With 1 base removed from V and 10 bases from J, the gap between germline ends came to 8 bases. CDR3 in amino acids: CASSLLAGEQFF. The CDR3 DNA is TGTGCCAGCAGTTTATTGGCTGGCGAGCAGTTCTTC.

Here the CDR3 DNA reads TGTGCCAGCAGTCACGGCGGGCCTTACTCTGGAAACACCATATATTTT. Translation: CASSHGGPYSGNTIYF. The chain carries TRBV6-6 and TRBJ1-3; D unclear. The CDR3 runs 16 residues. From germline, CDR1 is MNHNY and CDR2 SVGAGI (reference sequence). V gave up 5 bases and J gave up 0 bases, with 14 bases separating them.

The V call is TRBV5-6, the J call TRBJ1-5; D is perhaps TRBD1 (6 bases). The CDR3 sequence is 14 residues long. CDR1 is SGHDT and CDR2 is YYEEEE in the germline V gene. Trimming took off 3 bases at V and 3 bases at J, with 10 bases between the two ends. The CDR3 bases are TGTGCCAGCAGCTCCACAGGGTACAATCAGCCCCAGCATTTT. This translates into CASSSTGYNQPQHF.

The chain couples TRBV4-2 to TRBJ2-1; 10 nucleotides match TRBD2. This CDR3 is 18 amino acids long. V lost 0 bases and J lost 5; bases outside the gene matches: 10. Germline assignment: CDR1 LGHNA and CDR2 YNFKEQ. The CDR3 nucleotides read TGTGCCAGCAGCCAAGATCGCCTACTAACTAGCGGGGACAATGAGCAGTTCTTC. Translated, it gives CASSQDRLLTSGDNEQFF.

The rearrangement joins TRBV9 to TRBJ1-6, with 9 positions matching TRBD1. The germline V gene has CDR1 SGDLS and CDR2 YYNGEE. The junction had 5 bases not matched to a gene; V was cut back by 2 bases and J by 8 bases. This CDR3 spans 15 amino acids. The CDR3 nucleotides read TGTGCCAGCAGCGTGTACCGGGACAGGGATTCACCCCTCCACTTT. Its protein is CASSVYRDRDSPLHF.

The V call is TRBV9, the J call TRBJ1-5; 7 bases agree with TRBD1. The CDR3 extends over 15 amino acids. The V and J ends lost 0 bases and 3 bases, in that order; junction bases with no gene match: 3. Germline values: CDR1 SGDLS, CDR2 YYNGEE. CDR3 in DNA: TGTGCCAGCAGCGTAGCAGAGGGGGCCAATCAGCCCCAGCATTTT. Protein: CASSVAEGANQPQHF.

This clone has only one observation. The chain recombines TRBV4-2 with TRBJ1-1, with 10 nucleotides matching TRBD1. The CDR3 contains 15 residues. V was clipped by 3 bases and J by 3 bases; unmatched bases: 4. Germline V gene lookup returns CDR1 LGHNA and CDR2 YNFKEQ. CDR3 amino acids: CASSHRQGADTEAFF. The CDR3 DNA reads TGTGCCAGCAGCCATCGACAGGGGGCCGACACTGAAGCTTTCTTT.

The V and J genes are TRBV5-1 and TRBJ2-3, with 11 bases identical to TRBD1. The J segment lost 2 bases and the V segment lost 3 bases, leaving 2 bases of the junction unmatched. Germline V lookup: CDR1 SGHRS, CDR2 YFSETQ. The CDR3 loop spans 15 amino acids. This CDR3 reads CASSSGQGDTDTQYF. CDR3 coding DNA: TGCGCCAGCAGCTCGGGACAGGGGGACACAGATACGCAGTATTTT. Supplemented by reference TRBV5-1 and TRBJ2-3, the full variable domain reads KAGVTQTPRYLIKTRGQQVTLSCSPISGHRSVSWYQQTPGQGLQFLFEYFSETQRNKGNFPGRFSGRQFSNSRSEMNVSTLELGDSALYLCASSSGQGDTDTQYFGPGTRLTVL.

This chain links TRBV9 with TRBJ2-3; TRBD2 matches at 7 bases. Unmatched junction bases numbered 7, after V lost 0 bases and J lost 0 bases. This CDR3 spans 17 amino acids. Germline V gene data show CDR1 as SGDLS and CDR2 as YYNGEE. CDR3: CASSVGLGGTSTDTQYF. For the CDR3, the DNA is TGTGCCAGCAGCGTAGGACTCGGGGGGACTAGCACAGATACGCAGTATTTT.

The chain employs TRBV29-1 and TRBJ1-3; 9 bases fit TRBD1. V lost 5 bases and J lost 0; bases outside the gene matches: 8. The CDR3 extends over 16 amino acids. CDR1 is SQVTM, CDR2 ANQGSEA, per germline. This chain's CDR3 is CSVLLGQGSSGNTIYF. CDR3 coding DNA: TGCAGCGTTCTCCTGGGACAGGGTAGCTCTGGAAACACCATATATTTT. The full variable domain, completed using reference TRBV29-1 and TRBJ1-3, is SAVISQKPSRDICQRGTSLTIQCQVDSQVTMMFWYRQQPGQSLTLIATANQGSEATYESGFVIDKFPISRPNLTFSTLTVSNMSPEDSSIYLCSVLLGQGSSGNTIYFGEGSWLTVV.

The chain employs TRBV19 and TRBJ1-1; no reliable D call. The CDR3 totals 14 residues. V lost 3 bases, J lost 1 base, and 9 bases lay in between. CDR1 and CDR2 from the germline V gene are LNHDA and SQIVND (reference sequence). The CDR3 loop is CASSIDWANTEAFF. The CDR3 DNA is TGTGCCAGTAGTATTGATTGGGCGAACACTGAAGCTTTCTTT.

The CDR3 spells CASSADRKGYGYTF. The CDR3, as DNA: TGTGCCAGCAGCGCCGACAGGAAGGGCTATGGCTACACCTTC. The rearrangement links TRBV5-6 to TRBJ1-2; possible D gene TRBD1, 6 bases. Deletions cut 4 bases from V and 4 bases from J, with 14 bases between. CDR1 is SGHDT, CDR2 YYEEEE, per germline. The CDR3 spans 14 residues.

This rearrangement joins TRBV29-1 to TRBJ2-2; tentative D call: TRBD2 (6 bases). Germline V gives CDR1 SQVTM, CDR2 ANQGSEA. The CDR3 is 13 residues long. V was cut by 7 bases and J by 4 bases, with 13 bases left in between. As DNA, the CDR3 is TGCAGCGCGCGGGACCGGAGCACCGGGGAGCTGTTTTTT. This codes for CSARDRSTGELFF.

J is TRBJ2-2 and V is TRBV7-3, with D maybe TRBD1 (6 bases). Deletions cut 2 bases from V and 2 bases from J, with 12 bases between. Germline lookup yields CDR1 SGHTA and CDR2 FQGTGA. The CDR3 sequence is 16 residues long. This chain's CDR3 is CASSLSGVYNTGELFF. In nucleotides, the CDR3 is TGTGCCAGCAGCTTATCAGGGGTCTATAACACCGGGGAGCTGTTTTTT. The complete variable domain, with remaining parts taken from reference TRBV7-3 and TRBJ2-2, reads GAGVSQTPSNKVTEKGKYVELRCDPISGHTALYWYRQSLGQGPEFLIYFQGTGAADDSGLPNDRFFAVRPEGSVSTLKIQRTERGDSAVYLCASSLSGVYNTGELFFGEGSRLTVL.

With regard to this clone: The junction departs from germline at one end; a sequencing error may be responsible. V gene TRBV7-7 combines with J gene TRBJ1-1; maybe TRBD1 (5 bases). Germline-derived CDR1 and CDR2 are SSHAT and FNYEAQ (reference sequence). The CDR3 runs to 13 residues. The CDR3 reads CASSPTVGTEAFF. CDR3 nucleotides: TGTGCTAGCAGTCCGACAGTTGGGACTGAAGCTTTCTTT.

The V call is TRBV30, the J call TRBJ2-5; TRBD2 matches at 9 bases. The V gene end was trimmed by 1 base and the J gene end by 4 bases; junction bases not matched to a gene: 7. Germline V gene data show CDR1 as GTSNPN and CDR2 as SVGIG (reference sequence). The CDR3 covers 15 residues. Here the CDR3 reads CAWSEAGGLGETQYF. The CDR3 DNA reads TGTGCCTGGAGTGAAGCGGGGGGCCTGGGAGAGACCCAGTACTTC.

This clone was detected only a few times. Other DNA sequences from this sample encode an identical CDR3 as well. The V gene is TRBV5-1, the J gene TRBJ1-1, with TRBD1 matching over 8 bases. The V gene's germline CDR1 is SGHRS and CDR2 YFSETQ. CDR3 length equals 13 residues. V trimming: 3 bases; J trimming: 4 bases; junction bases outside the gene matches: 2. For the CDR3, the DNA is TGCGCCAGCAGCTCCACAGGGGGCACTGAAGCTTTCTTT. Translation gives CASSSTGGTEAFF.

The V and J genes are TRBV29-1 and TRBJ1-2, with D unresolved. Trimming cost V 0 bases and J 0 bases, with 11 bases left between them. The CDR3 extends over 15 amino acids. Germline CDR1 reads SQVTM; CDR2 reads ANQGSEA. The CDR3 bases are TGCAGCGTTGAAGATTATGGCAAAGCTAACTATGGCTACACCTTC. This translates into CSVEDYGKANYGYTF.

The J gene is TRBJ1-5, the V gene TRBV4-2; D not certain. This CDR3 has 15 residues. V was pared by 1 base and J by 0 bases, with 7 bases between. Germline V gene lookup returns CDR1 LGHNA and CDR2 YNFKEQ. The CDR3 DNA reads as TGTGCCAGCAGCCAAGCGCAGGTTAGCAATCAGCCCCAGCATTTT. Protein: CASSQAQVSNQPQHF.

This clone is a singleton in its sample. The chain couples TRBV6-1 to TRBJ2-3; D may be TRBD1 (6 bases). This CDR3 region has 15 residues. CDR1 and CDR2 (germline): MNHNS, SASEGT. Between the trimmed V and J ends, which lost 3 bases and 0 bases, there was a span of 10 bases. CDR3 protein: CASSEGAWSTDTQYF. The CDR3 DNA is TGTGCCAGCAGTGAGGGGGCTTGGAGCACAGATACGCAGTATTTT.

The CDR3 region has the DNA TGCGCCAGCAGCCAAGATGTACTAACTGGAAACACCATATATTTT. Translated, it gives CASSQDVLTGNTIYF. The chain couples TRBV4-3 to TRBJ1-3; D not resolved. The CDR3 has 15 amino acids. The V gene lost 0 bases and the J gene lost 2 bases, with 8 bases spanning the gap. Germline V gene lookup returns CDR1 LGHNA and CDR2 YSLEER.

Here the CDR3 DNA reads TGTGCCAGCAGTTTCCTAAACCAACAGGGTCGCTATGGCTACACCTTC. Translated: CASSFLNQQGRYGYTF. The chain couples TRBV27 to TRBJ1-2; D might be TRBD1 (6 bases). The CDR3 sequence is 16 residues long. CDR1 is MNHEY, CDR2 SMNVEV, per germline (reference sequence). Trimming stripped 3 bases from V and 4 bases from J, with 18 bases between.

This clone was found once. The chain is built from TRBV7-9 and TRBJ1-4, with 8 bases fitting TRBD1. After removal of 2 bases from V and 6 bases from J, the junction contained 5 bases not matched to a gene. The CDR3 totals 15 residues. Germline loops: CDR1 SEHNR, CDR2 FQNEAQ (reference sequence). CDR3 in DNA: TGTGCCAGCAGCTTATGGTCAGGGGGCGATGAAAAACTGTTTTTT. This translates into CASSLWSGGDEKLFF.